This is a list of T cell receptor beta chains from one sample in a study of blood T cell repertoires in COVID-19. TCRdb's copy holds only in-frame clones and misses some; the assay was immunoSEQ multiplex PCR. Among 100,000 to 150,000 clones listed, roughly four fifths were seen once. Specimen: PBMCs or T cells enriched from blood (not recorded which). The receptors were sampled from a man aged 35 to 55 with acute COVID-19. CDR3s include the opening cysteine and the closing phenylalanine or tryptophan. D genes are given only for firm matches. Clone size, where shown, is once, few, many, or a class for clones that have expanded.

J: TRBJ2-1
D: -
V: TRBV9
size: -
CDR3: CASSVDFSGYNEQFF
DNA: TGTGCCAGCAGCGTAGATTTTAGCGGCTACAATGAGCAGTTCTTC

J: TRBJ1-1
D: TRBD1
V: TRBV5-1
size: few
CDR3: CASSLVERGLGAFF
DNA: TGCGCCAGCAGCTTGGTTGAGAGGGGGCTCGGAGCTTTCTTT

J: TRBJ1-2
D: -
V: TRBV7-2
size: -
CDR3: CASSLSAANYGYTF
DNA: TGTGCCAGCAGCTTATCGGCGGCTAACTATGGCTACACCTTC

J: TRBJ2-3
D: TRBD1
V: TRBV3-1/TRBV3-2
size: once
CDR3: CASSRTGTGSTDTQYF
DNA: TGTGCCAGCAGCCGTACCGGGACAGGGAGCACAGATACGCAGTATTTT

J: TRBJ1-2
D: -
V: TRBV12-3/TRBV12-4
size: -
CDR3: CASSRQGNYGYTF
DNA: TGTGCCAGCAGTCGTCAGGGGAACTATGGCTACACCTTC

J: TRBJ1-1
D: -
V: TRBV6-2/TRBV6-3
size: -
CDR3: CASSLGGVEAFF
DNA: TGTGCCAGCAGTTTGGGGGGAGTGGAAGCTTTCTTT

J: TRBJ2-5
D: TRBD1
V: TRBV28
size: -
CDR3: CASSPGQGWQETQYF
DNA: TGTGCCAGCAGTCCGGGACAGGGGTGGCAAGAGACCCAGTACTTC

J: TRBJ2-5
D: -
V: TRBV7-6
size: -
CDR3: CASRRTAETQYF
DNA: TGTGCCAGCAGGCGGACAGCGGAGACCCAGTACTTC

J: TRBJ1-1
D: -
V: TRBV19
size: -
CDR3: CASSIRGTEAFF
DNA: TGTGCCAGTAGTATACGGGGGACTGAAGCTTTCTTT

J: TRBJ2-7
D: TRBD1
V: TRBV6-5
size: -
CDR3: CASSSRDRGPYEQYF
DNA: TGTGCCAGCAGTTCGAGGGACAGGGGGCCCTACGAGCAGTACTTC

J: TRBJ2-1
D: -
V: TRBV11-3
size: -
CDR3: CASSPNRIRSRGIIHEQFF
DNA: TGTGCCAGCAGCCCAAATCGAATTCGGAGCCGAGGGATCATCCATGAGCAGTTCTTC

J: TRBJ1-1
D: -
V: TRBV7-9
size: -
CDR3: CASSPSGNTEAFF
DNA: TGTGCCAGCAGTCCTTCGGGGAACACTGAAGCTTTCTTT

J: TRBJ2-1
D: -
V: TRBV7-3
size: -
CDR3: CASSLVLAGYGEQFF
DNA: TGTGCCAGCAGCTTGGTACTAGCAGGTTATGGTGAGCAGTTCTTC

J: TRBJ2-2
D: -
V: TRBV15
size: few
CDR3: CATQRLNTGELFF
DNA: TGTGCCACCCAGCGGCTGAACACCGGGGAGCTGTTTTTT

J: TRBJ2-5
D: TRBD1
V: TRBV5-8
size: -
CDR3: CASSEDRAQETQYF
DNA: TGTGCCAGCAGCGAGGACAGGGCCCAAGAGACCCAGTACTTC

J: TRBJ1-3
D: -
V: TRBV27
size: -
CDR3: CASSGTKENTIYF
DNA: TGTGCCAGCAGCGGGACAAAAGAAAACACCATATATTTT

J: TRBJ2-1
D: -
V: TRBV24-1
size: -
CDR3: CATSDGHRNEQFF
DNA: TGTGCCACCAGTGATGGACACCGGAATGAGCAGTTCTTC

J: TRBJ1-2
D: -
V: TRBV28
size: -
CDR3: CASSFFSGGYGYTF
DNA: TGTGCCAGCAGTTTTTTTTCCGGTGGCTATGGCTACACCTTC

J: TRBJ2-7
D: -
V: TRBV7-9
size: -
CDR3: CASSLPYPGYEQYF
DNA: TGTGCCAGCAGCTTACCGTATCCCGGCTACGAGCAGTACTTC

J: TRBJ2-1
D: TRBD2
V: TRBV7-3
size: -
CDR3: CASGPKNGGANEQFF
DNA: TGTGCCAGCGGACCTAAAAACGGGGGGGCGAATGAGCAGTTCTTC

J: TRBJ2-3
D: TRBD2
V: TRBV30
size: -
CDR3: CASGLAGGPSTDTQYF
DNA: TGTGCCAGTGGACTAGCGGGGGGTCCTAGCACAGATACGCAGTATTTT

J: TRBJ2-7
D: -
V: TRBV29-1
size: -
CDR3: CSVEERDYEQYF
DNA: TGCAGCGTTGAAGAGCGGGACTACGAGCAGTACTTC

J: TRBJ2-7
D: TRBD1
V: TRBV19
size: -
CDR3: CASSIVRDSYEQYF
DNA: TGTGCCAGTAGTATAGTTCGGGACAGCTACGAGCAGTACTTC

J: TRBJ2-3
D: -
V: TRBV6-2/TRBV6-3
size: -
CDR3: CASSWTTSTDTQYF
DNA: TGTGCCAGCAGTTGGACTACCAGCACAGATACGCAGTATTTT

J: TRBJ2-7
D: -
V: TRBV9
size: -
CDR3: CASSVEVGREQYF
DNA: TGTGCCAGCAGCGTAGAGGTGGGCCGGGAGCAGTACTTC

J: TRBJ1-6
D: -
V: TRBV24-1
size: -
CDR3: CATSEKGRGMDSPLHF
DNA: TGTGCCACCAGTGAGAAGGGGCGCGGTATGGATTCACCCCTCCACTTT

J: TRBJ2-3
D: TRBD2
V: TRBV4-2
size: -
CDR3: CASSQRGSGGKSTDTQYF
DNA: TGTGCCAGCAGCCAACGTGGTAGCGGGGGAAAGAGCACAGATACGCAGTATTTT

J: TRBJ2-5
D: TRBD2
V: TRBV28
size: -
CDR3: CASSATSGRQETQYF
DNA: TGTGCCAGCAGTGCTACTAGCGGGCGGCAAGAGACCCAGTACTTC

J: TRBJ1-1
D: -
V: TRBV5-5
size: -
CDR3: CASSLFGQITEAFF
DNA: TGTGCCAGCAGCTTGTTCGGACAGATCACTGAAGCTTTCTTT

J: TRBJ2-7
D: TRBD2
V: TRBV9
size: -
CDR3: CASSASERGYEQYF
DNA: TGTGCCAGCAGCGCCTCGGAGCGGGGTTATGAGCAGTACTTC

J: TRBJ1-4
D: -
V: TRBV20-1
size: few
CDR3: CSASPPGHANEKLFF
DNA: TGCAGTGCTAGTCCCCCGGGACACGCTAATGAAAAACTGTTTTTT

J: TRBJ1-3
D: -
V: TRBV25-1
size: -
CDR3: CASSESRVSGNTIYF
DNA: TGTGCCAGCAGTGAATCAAGAGTTTCTGGAAACACCATATATTTT

J: TRBJ1-1
D: TRBD1
V: TRBV19
size: -
CDR3: CASSMIGTGPTEAFF
DNA: TGTGCCAGTAGTATGATCGGGACAGGGCCCACTGAAGCTTTCTTT

J: TRBJ2-2
D: -
V: TRBV6-4
size: -
CDR3: CASSESLAGTGELFF
DNA: TGTGCCAGCAGTGAATCCCTAGCCGGAACCGGGGAGCTGTTTTTT

J: TRBJ1-1
D: -
V: TRBV6-5
size: -
CDR3: CASSYWNGANATEAFF
DNA: TGTGCCAGCAGTTACTGGAATGGGGCAAACGCAACTGAAGCTTTCTTT

J: TRBJ2-1
D: TRBD2
V: TRBV9
size: -
CDR3: CASSSGLEYRSQFF
DNA: TGTGCCAGCAGTTCGGGACTAGAATACAGATCGCAGTTCTTC

J: TRBJ1-5
D: TRBD1
V: TRBV7-2
size: -
CDR3: CASSLAGTGPNQPQHF
DNA: TGTGCCAGCAGCTTGGCCGGGACAGGGCCCAATCAGCCCCAGCATTTT

J: TRBJ1-1
D: -
V: TRBV7-9
size: -
CDR3: CASSLDFDRPTEAFF
DNA: TGTGCCAGCAGCTTAGATTTTGACAGGCCCACGGAAGCTTTCTTT

J: TRBJ2-7
D: -
V: TRBV28
size: -
CDR3: CASSFEGDEQYF
DNA: TGTGCCAGCAGTTTTGAGGGGGACGAGCAGTACTTC

J: TRBJ2-4
D: -
V: TRBV5-4
size: -
CDR3: CASSLELAKNIQYF
DNA: TGTGCCAGCAGCTTGGAACTAGCCAAAAACATTCAGTACTTC

J: TRBJ1-1
D: -
V: TRBV7-9
size: -
CDR3: CASSPQGAGWTEAFF
DNA: TGTGCCAGCAGCCCTCAGGGAGCGGGGTGGACTGAAGCTTTCTTT

J: TRBJ2-2
D: -
V: TRBV19
size: -
CDR3: CASSISRNTGELFF
DNA: TGTGCCAGTAGTATTTCCAGGAACACCGGGGAGCTGTTTTTT

J: TRBJ2-3
D: TRBD1
V: TRBV6-5
size: -
CDR3: CASRPGQGPDTQYF
DNA: TGTGCCAGCAGACCCGGACAGGGCCCAGATACGCAGTATTTT

J: TRBJ2-1
D: TRBD2
V: TRBV11-3
size: once
CDR3: CASSLSSGSAYNEQFF
DNA: TGTGCCAGCAGCTTATCTAGCGGGAGTGCCTACAATGAGCAGTTCTTC